This is a list of T cell receptor beta chains from one sample in a study of chemoradiotherapy in HPV16-positive cancers. Profiling relied on immunoSEQ multiplex PCR, and the TCRdb table lists in-frame clones only, not all of them. The sample records under 6,000 clones, over 60% being singletons. The sample was collected from a patient who underwent chemoradiotherapy. The receptor source for this set is a human donor with HPV-associated anogenital cancer. Both conserved end residues are part of each CDR3. The order of the fields is clone size, J gene, V gene, CDR3 protein. The size of a clone is reported for some rows only, either as once, few or many, or as a class for expanded clones.

abundance: NA; j_gene: TRBJ1-6; v_gene: TRBV19; CDR3aa: CASSIVDRVGSPLHF
abundance: NA; j_gene: TRBJ1-2; v_gene: TRBV20-1; CDR3aa: CSAIGYTF
abundance: once; j_gene: TRBJ1-2; v_gene: TRBV4-3; CDR3aa: CASSQQGAGGYTF
abundance: NA; j_gene: TRBJ1-2; v_gene: TRBV2; CDR3aa: CASSFTGTGGSRTF
abundance: few; j_gene: TRBJ1-3; v_gene: TRBV5-1; CDR3aa: CASSLGGNSGNTIYF
abundance: NA; j_gene: TRBJ1-5; v_gene: TRBV5-1; CDR3aa: CASSSGTASEPQHF
abundance: NA; j_gene: TRBJ2-1; v_gene: TRBV10-3; CDR3aa: CAISGPSSEQFF
abundance: NA; j_gene: TRBJ2-1; v_gene: TRBV5-5; CDR3aa: CASSPRQGLAAYNEQFF
abundance: NA; j_gene: TRBJ2-5; v_gene: TRBV28; CDR3aa: CASTFRGVPRQETQYF
abundance: NA; j_gene: TRBJ1-1; v_gene: TRBV21-1; CDR3aa: CASSTGTGPLYVAFF
abundance: NA; j_gene: TRBJ2-5; v_gene: TRBV4-1; CDR3aa: CASSQTSGGAQETQYF
abundance: NA; j_gene: TRBJ2-3; v_gene: TRBV7-6; CDR3aa: CASSLRPGQRTDTQYF
abundance: NA; j_gene: TRBJ2-1; v_gene: TRBV7-2; CDR3aa: CASSLVERGAFNNEQFF
abundance: NA; j_gene: TRBJ1-1; v_gene: TRBV19; CDR3aa: CASSSDRGANTEAFF
abundance: NA; j_gene: TRBJ1-4; v_gene: TRBV5-4; CDR3aa: CASSSGQVNEKLFF
abundance: NA; j_gene: TRBJ2-5; v_gene: TRBV11-3; CDR3aa: CASSLGLPNDETQYF
abundance: once; j_gene: TRBJ1-5; v_gene: TRBV2; CDR3aa: CASRGTLNSNQPQHF
abundance: few; j_gene: TRBJ2-5; v_gene: TRBV11-2; CDR3aa: CASSLGLETQYF
abundance: NA; j_gene: TRBJ2-1; v_gene: TRBV28; CDR3aa: CASSLWGRGNEQFF
abundance: NA; j_gene: TRBJ2-1; v_gene: TRBV7-2; CDR3aa: CASSPAFHEQFF